Listed below are T cell receptor beta chains from one sample, sequenced in a study of identical twins. TCRdb reprocessed the 5' RACE reads with MiXCR, giving one entry per CDR3 protein. The sample holds about 530,000 distinct CDR3 sequences; around 22% are singletons and the top ten take about 0.48%. The same data also contributed to another study, on yellow fever vaccine responses in identical twins.

The source material was CD4+ T cells sorted from blood. All receptors derive from a woman younger than 30 in good health. The CDR3 runs from the conserved cysteine through the conserved F or W. D genes are given only for firm matches. The size of a clone is reported for some rows only, either as once, few or many, or as a class for expanded clones.

V	size	J	D	CDR3	DNA
TRBV4-1	few	TRBJ2-1	.	CASSQGSGVRAPGEQFF	TGCGCCAGCAGCCAAGGAAGTGGAGTTAGGGCCCCCGGTGAGCAGTTCTTC
TRBV24-1	few	TRBJ2-1	.	CATSDSGVILYNEQFF	TGTGCCACCAGTGACTCCGGGGTCATATTATACAATGAGCAGTTCTTC
TRBV29-1	.	TRBJ2-1	.	CSVEDWLAKNNEQFF	TGCAGCGTTGAAGATTGGCTAGCGAAGAACAATGAGCAGTTCTTC
TRBV6-2/TRBV6-3	few	TRBJ1-3	.	CASSYSQRKTGHSGNTIYF	TGTGCCAGCAGTTATTCCCAGAGAAAGACAGGCCACTCTGGAAACACCATATATTTT
TRBV28	few	TRBJ1-2	TRBD1	CASRPRGPDYGYTF	TGTGCCAGCAGGCCCAGGGGGCCGGACTATGGCTACACCTTC
TRBV14	.	TRBJ1-6	.	CASATRGGGSPLHF	TGTGCCAGTGCAACCAGGGGAGGTGGTTCACCCCTCCACTTT
TRBV2	.	TRBJ2-2	TRBD2	CASRRGLGSNANTGELFF	TGTGCCAGCAGGAGGGGACTAGGATCGAACGCGAACACCGGGGAGCTGTTTTTT
TRBV20-1	few	TRBJ2-1	.	CSARGGSHEQFF	TGCAGTGCTCGAGGGGGTTCGCATGAGCAGTTCTTC
TRBV3-1	.	TRBJ2-2	.	CASATGDTYIGELFF	TGTGCCAGCGCCACCGGGGATACATACATCGGGGAGCTGTTTTTT
TRBV10-2	few	TRBJ1-1	.	CASSESRDRQAFF	TGCGCCAGCAGTGAGTCCAGGGACCGGCAAGCTTTCTTT
TRBV18	few	TRBJ2-1	TRBD1	CASSPLGDRDPSYNEQFF	TGTGCCAGCTCACCACTGGGGGACAGGGATCCCTCTTACAATGAGCAGTTCTTC
TRBV28	.	TRBJ2-1	TRBD2	CASSLTSGTFYNEQFF	TGTGCCAGCAGTTTAACTAGCGGGACCTTCTACAATGAGCAGTTCTTC
TRBV6-1	few	TRBJ1-2	.	CASRRTSGEGTHSHTF	TGTGCCAGCAGACGAACTTCCGGGGAGGGGACCCATTCCCACACCTTC
TRBV5-1	many	TRBJ2-1	TRBD2	CATLGLASGNNEQFF	TGCGCCACCCTAGGGCTGGCTAGCGGTAACAATGAGCAGTTCTTC
TRBV18	.	TRBJ2-5	.	CASSPGDRETQYF	TGTGCCAGCTCACCCGGGGATCGGGAGACCCAGTACTTC
TRBV4-1	few	TRBJ2-5	TRBD2	CASSQAGLAGGPRETQYF	TGCGCCAGCAGCCAAGCTGGTCTAGCGGGGGGGCCGAGAGAGACCCAGTACTTC
TRBV29-1	many	TRBJ2-5	.	CSVDRTQETQYF	TGCAGCGTTGACCGGACTCAAGAGACCCAGTACTTC
TRBV28	few	TRBJ2-3	TRBD2	CASKSLGGGTKGDTQYF	TGTGCCAGCAAGTCCCTTGGCGGGGGAACAAAAGGGGATACGCAGTATTTT
TRBV24-1	.	TRBJ1-4	.	CATEDSTNEKLFF	TGTGCCACCGAAGACAGCACTAATGAAAAACTGTTTTTT
TRBV11-1	.	TRBJ2-3	.	CASSLGGLITDTQYF	TGTGCCAGCAGCTTAGGAGGGCTGATCACAGATACGCAGTATTTT
TRBV7-9	.	TRBJ2-7	TRBD2	CASSPGTSGNYEQYF	TGTGCCAGCAGCCCCGGGACTAGCGGGAACTACGAGCAGTACTTC
TRBV24-1	.	TRBJ2-1	TRBD2	CATSDSGSGSNEQFF	TGTGCCACCAGTGATTCGGGTAGCGGGAGCAATGAGCAGTTCTTC
TRBV20-1	once	TRBJ2-1	.	CSASAYKRSSYNEQFF	TGCAGTGCTAGTGCTTACAAGCGGAGCTCCTACAATGAGCAGTTCTTC
TRBV20-1	.	TRBJ2-7	.	CSAPGTSTYEQYF	TGCAGTGCTCCCGGGACATCAACCTACGAGCAGTACTTC
TRBV5-1	.	TRBJ2-5	.	CASSLPLAGSPETQYF	TGCGCCAGCAGCTTACCCCTGGCGGGGTCGCCAGAGACCCAGTACTTC
TRBV5-1	.	TRBJ1-6	.	CASSLREGNSPLHF	TGCGCCAGCAGCTTGCGGGAGGGCAATTCACCCCTCCACTTT
TRBV14	.	TRBJ2-2	.	CASSRGRPNTGELFF	TGTGCCAGCAGCCGAGGACGGCCGAACACCGGGGAGCTGTTTTTT
TRBV29-1	.	TRBJ2-2	.	CSAHEGLRTGELFF	TGCAGCGCTCATGAGGGACTCCGAACCGGGGAGCTGTTTTTT
TRBV3-1	.	TRBJ2-1	TRBD2	CASSRAGGPYNEQFF	TGTGCCAGCAGCCGAGCGGGAGGGCCTTACAATGAGCAGTTCTTC
TRBV10-3	.	TRBJ2-2	TRBD2	CAIAGGAGELFF	TGTGCCATCGCCGGGGGGGCCGGGGAGCTGTTTTTT
TRBV5-1	.	TRBJ1-2	.	CASSLGGGGYNDGYTF	TGCGCCAGCAGCTTGGGTGGCGGAGGATACAACGATGGCTACACCTTC
TRBV5-1	once	TRBJ2-6	TRBD1	CASSSRTGGGSGANVLTF	TGCGCCAGCAGCTCCAGGACAGGGGGTGGCTCTGGGGCCAACGTCCTGACTTTC
TRBV5-1	.	TRBJ2-7	.	CASSLARWDYEQYF	TGCGCCAGCAGCTTAGCCCGGTGGGACTACGAGCAGTACTTC
TRBV28	.	TRBJ1-2	TRBD1	CASSPTGTGRNYGYTF	TGTGCCAGCAGCCCTACCGGGACAGGGCGAAACTATGGCTACACCTTC
TRBV15	.	TRBJ2-3	.	CATNMVWPGKDTQYF	TGTGCCACCAATATGGTGTGGCCTGGGAAAGATACGCAGTATTTT
TRBV6-5	.	TRBJ2-2	TRBD1	CASSYSGQINTGELFF	TGTGCCAGCAGTTACTCGGGACAGATTAACACCGGGGAGCTGTTTTTT
TRBV12-3/TRBV12-4	.	TRBJ1-1	TRBD1	CASSRQGLFSTEAFF	TGTGCCAGCAGTCGACAGGGATTGTTTAGCACTGAAGCTTTCTTT
TRBV7-9	few	TRBJ2-2	TRBD2	CASSLAMSSGNSGELFF	TGTGCCAGCAGCTTAGCGATGTCTAGCGGGAATTCCGGGGAGCTGTTTTTT